The clone carrying this T cell receptor (beta chain) was picked up one time. What it binds is not known. CDR1 SQVTM and CDR2 ANQGSEA come from the germline V gene. The CDR3 contains 13 residues. A second PCR of 7 to 11 cycles used a sample-barcoded 5' primer and a J-beta primer mix. TCRdb independently ran MiXCR on the 5' RACE reads; one entry per CDR3 protein. The sample carries 750,000 to 1,000,000 distinct CDR3 sequences, 29% recorded once. This entry belongs to a study of blood T cells in healthy people across ages. Study-wide points: Age advanced and TCR beta diversity per million T cells fell, roughly linearly.

The same data also went into a second study, on T cells of mothers and their children. That report notes: Persistent microchimeric T cell clones were not found at ~100 per million sensitivity.

Sequences were obtained from blood. The sequence was obtained from a woman in her 40s in good health. The chain is built from TRBV29-1 and TRBJ1-2; 11 positions agree with TRBD1. CDR3 sequence: CNARDRGSYGYTF. The CDR3 bases are TGCAACGCCCGGGACAGGGGGAGTTATGGCTACACCTTC.